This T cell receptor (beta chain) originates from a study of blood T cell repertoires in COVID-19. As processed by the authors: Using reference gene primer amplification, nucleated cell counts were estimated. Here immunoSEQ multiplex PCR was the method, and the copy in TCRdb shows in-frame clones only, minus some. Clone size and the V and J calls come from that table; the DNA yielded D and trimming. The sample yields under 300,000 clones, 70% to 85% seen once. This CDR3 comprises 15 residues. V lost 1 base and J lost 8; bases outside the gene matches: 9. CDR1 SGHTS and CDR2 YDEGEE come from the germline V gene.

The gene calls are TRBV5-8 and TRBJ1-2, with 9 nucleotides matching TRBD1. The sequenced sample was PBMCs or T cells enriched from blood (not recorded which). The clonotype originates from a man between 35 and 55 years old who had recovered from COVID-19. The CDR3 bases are TGTGCCAGCAGCTTGCTCCGGACAGGGGTGGGCGGCTACACCTTC. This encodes CASSLLRTGVGGYTF.